This T cell receptor (beta chain) was identified during a study of CD4 T cells in relation to SARS-CoV-2 and coronaviruses. The overall study: The HLA restriction of the shared crossreactive spike epitopes was mapped.

Concerning this clone: The target antigen is unknown.

The CDR3 runs to 16 residues. The J segment lost 5 bases and the V segment lost 3 bases, leaving 14 bases of the junction unmatched. Germline V gives CDR1 SGHRS, CDR2 YFSETQ. Sequencing used immunoSEQ multiplex PCR; TCRdb keeps in-frame clones, though not all of them. There are about 31,000 clones in the sample; about three quarters occur only once, and 3.4% lies in the top ten. The V and J genes are TRBV5-1 and TRBJ2-7; 7 nucleotides align to TRBD1. This TCR was sampled from an adult with COVID-19. The sample taken for sequencing was memory CD4+ T cells from PBMCs, cultured in vitro. The CDR3 DNA sequence: TGCGCCAGCAGCTCACCGCCAAAACAGGGGTTCCACGAGCAGTACTTC. It is translated as CASSSPPKQGFHEQYF.